The clone carrying this TCR beta chain showed up just a few times. The sample comes from a study of regulatory T cells in long-lasting Graves disease. Building of the TCR beta libraries involved iRepertoire HTBI primers and Arm-PCR of CDR3 regions. TCRdb used MiXCR to reprocess the multiplex PCR reads, holding one entry per CDR3 protein. The repertoire holds hundreds of thousands of distinct CDR3 sequences, with roughly 17% as singletons. Noted time point: newly diagnosed GD, antithyroid drugs for less than 3 months. Scientists built the TCR library using RNA that was extracted from PBMCs. The CDR3 spans 17 residues. The V end was cut by 3 bases, the J end by 3 bases, with 18 bases between. Germline-derived CDR1 and CDR2 are PRHDT and FYEKMQ (reference sequence). The same sample was also used in a study of T cells in Graves' hyperthyroidism and ophthalmopathy.

The V call is TRBV13, the J call TRBJ2-1; D perhaps matches TRBD2 (6 bases). The sequencing used peripheral blood mononuclear cells (PBMCs), collected at new diagnosis, from a patient treated with antithyroid drugs. The sequence was obtained from a man aged 40-50 years with Graves disease. The CDR3 coding sequence is TGTGCCAGCAGCTTCCGCGGGGCGGGGATACTCTACAATGAGCAGTTCTTC. This encodes CASSFRGAGILYNEQFF.